Below, 23 T cell receptor beta chains from the same sample are listed, as sequenced in a study of early T cells in non-severe SARS-CoV-2 infection. Each CDR3 protein is one row after TCRdb ran MiXCR on the 5' RACE reads. Of tens of thousands of distinct CDR3 sequences in the sample, approximately 10% were seen once. The sequenced material came from whole blood. These receptors were obtained from an adult who was a healthcare worker with PCR-confirmed SARS-CoV-2 infection or an uninfected control (not recorded which).

This clonotype was seen ten or more times. This chain links TRBV2 with TRBJ2-1; tentatively, D is TRBD2 (5 bases). Trimming pared 3 bases from V and 11 bases from J, leaving 11 bases between. This CDR3 has 12 amino acids. The germline V gene encodes CDR1 SNHLY and CDR2 FYNNEI. The DNA for the CDR3 is TGTGCCAGCAGTGATCTGGGGAGTCAGCAGTTCTTC. Its translation is CASSDLGSQQFF. Together with reference TRBV2 and TRBJ2-1, the CDR3 gives the full variable domain: EPEVTQTPSHQVTQMGQEVILRCVPISNHLYFYWYRQILGQKVEFLVSFYNNEISEKSEIFDDQFSVERPDGSNFTLKIRSTKLEDSAMYFCASSDLGSQQFFGPGTRLTVL.

This clonotype was detected only a few times. The CDR3 DNA is TGTGCCAGCATTATATCGGGACAGTTCTACGAGCAGTACTTC. Its translation: CASIISGQFYEQYF. This rearrangement joins TRBV6-1 to TRBJ2-7; 7 bases fit TRBD1. Germline trimming cut 7 bases from V and 3 bases from J; bases unmatched to any gene: 9. CDR1 and CDR2 from the germline V gene are MNHNS and SASEGT. This CDR3 comprises 14 residues.

This clonotype was counted at least ten times. The chain recombines TRBV12-3 or TRBV12-4 with TRBJ2-5; the D gene is possibly TRBD1 (7 bases). Trimming stripped 6 bases from V and 5 bases from J, with 13 bases between. CDR3 length: 13 residues. CDR3 bases: TGTGCCAGCAGCCCGACAGGGAGGGAGACCCAGTACTTC. Translation gives CASSPTGRETQYF.

This clonotype was detected a few times. This sequence joins TRBV11-2 and TRBJ1-6; D is possibly TRBD1 (6 bases). The CDR3 consists of 16 residues. In germline, CDR1 is SGHAT, CDR2 FQNNGV. V lost 5 bases, J lost 10 bases, and 21 bases lay in between. CDR3 sequence: CASSQHGRGWDSPLHF. The DNA for the CDR3 is TGTGCCAGCAGCCAGCACGGCAGGGGATGGGACTCACCCCTCCACTTT.

This clonotype was seen more than once but under ten times. This chain connects TRBV30 to TRBJ2-2; D is possibly TRBD1 (6 bases). Germline V CDR1 and CDR2: GTSNPN, SVGIG (reference sequence). The CDR3 is made up of 12 amino acids. The V end was cut by 5 bases, the J end by 10 bases, with 14 bases between. This CDR3 is CAWGLTGSELFF. CDR3 nucleotides: TGTGCCTGGGGTCTCACAGGGTCGGAGCTGTTTTTT.

This clonotype has a count of ten or more. This chain joins TRBV2 and TRBJ1-1; no firm D call. V was pared by 3 bases and J by 0 bases, with 14 bases between. Looked up from germline, CDR1 is SNHLY and CDR2 is FYNNEI. This CDR3 is 16 amino acids long. CDR3 coding DNA: TGTGCCAGCAGTGAGTGGAACAGACCCATGAACACTGAAGCTTTCTTT. It yields the protein CASSEWNRPMNTEAFF.

This clonotype was counted only a few times. The rearrangement joins TRBV6-2 or TRBV6-3 to TRBJ2-3; 7 nucleotides match TRBD2. Per germline, CDR1 MNHEY and CDR2 SVGEGT. CDR3 size: 14 residues. J was trimmed by 2 bases and V by 2 bases; bases with no gene match: 1. CDR3 bases: TGTGCCAGCAGTTACCGGGAGGCCACAGATACGCAGTATTTT. This sequence encodes CASSYREATDTQYF.

There are a few counts of this clonotype. The chain couples TRBV7-9 to TRBJ1-1; a possible D gene is TRBD1 (6 bases). Germline V gives CDR1 SEHNR, CDR2 FQNEAQ (reference sequence). The CDR3 sequence is 15 residues long. The V end was cut by 1 base, the J end by 1 base, with 10 bases between. DNA of the CDR3: TGTGCCAGCAGCTTAGAGGGGGGTAGGAACACTGAAGCTTTCTTT. It is translated as CASSLEGGRNTEAFF. The whole variable domain, filled in from reference TRBV7-9 and TRBJ1-1, reads DTGVSQNPRHKITKRGQNVTFRCDPISEHNRLYWYRQTLGQGPEFLTYFQNEAQLEKSRLLSDRFSAERPKGSFSTLEIQRTEQGDSAMYLCASSLEGGRNTEAFFGQGTRLTVV.

This chain uses TRBV10-3 with TRBJ2-7; D might be TRBD2 (6 bases). Germline V gene sequence: CDR1 ENHRY, CDR2 SYGVKD. The V end lost 6 bases, the J end lost 5 bases, and 11 bases lay between the germline ends. This CDR3 has 12 residues. CDR3 region: CAISGLQDEQYF. The CDR3 DNA follows: TGTGCCATCAGCGGACTACAAGACGAGCAGTACTTC.

V is TRBV6-5 and J is TRBJ2-3; D unresolved. Between the trimmed V and J ends, which lost 8 bases and 1 base, there was a span of 10 bases. Germline assignment: CDR1 MNHEY and CDR2 SVGAGI. The CDR3 covers 13 residues. CDR3 DNA sequence: TGTGCCAGCGTAAGACCGGGCACAGATACGCAGTATTTT. Its translation: CASVRPGTDTQYF.

This clonotype was counted many times. V is TRBV7-2 and J is TRBJ2-1, with D perhaps being TRBD1 or TRBD2 (5 bases each). The germline gives CDR1 SGHTA, CDR2 FQGNSA. V was trimmed by 5 bases and J by 4 bases, leaving 9 bases between them. There are 13 residues in the CDR3. CDR3 nucleotide sequence: TGTGCCAGCAGCCCGGGACCGTACAATGAGCAGTTCTTC. It is translated as CASSPGPYNEQFF.

The chain recombines TRBV19 with TRBJ2-5; D may be TRBD1 (5 bases). This CDR3 is built from 15 residues. Germline CDR1 and CDR2: LNHDA and SQIVND (reference sequence). Trimming stripped 6 bases from V and 2 bases from J, with 16 bases between. The CDR3 bases are TGTGCCAGTAGGGGGCAGGGTTTGGAACAAGAGACCCAGTACTTC. Its translation is CASRGQGLEQETQYF.

This clonotype was seen only a few times. The CDR3 DNA reads as TGCGCCAGCGGGCTTGCGACAGGGTCGAACACAGATACGCAGTATTTT. Translation: CASGLATGSNTDTQYF. The V and J genes are TRBV5-1 and TRBJ2-3; 7 nucleotides align to TRBD1. Per the germline V gene, CDR1 is SGHRS and CDR2 is YFSETQ. The CDR3 contains 16 residues. V was pared by 7 bases and J by 2 bases, with 13 bases of the junction left unmatched.

This clonotype was detected many times. V and J are TRBV11-2 and TRBJ2-1; weak D call: TRBD2 (7 bases). The CDR3 has 14 amino acids. V was clipped by 5 bases and J by 6 bases, with 14 bases between them. The germline gives CDR1 SGHAT, CDR2 FQNNGV. The CDR3 sequence: CASSPGRGANEQFF. The DNA for the CDR3 is TGTGCCAGCAGCCCGGGTCGGGGGGCCAATGAGCAGTTCTTC.

This chain uses TRBV7-6 with TRBJ2-2; 11 positions agree with TRBD2. V was clipped by 4 bases and J by 9 bases; unmatched bases: 13. The length of the CDR3 is 17 residues. Germline-derived CDR1 and CDR2 are SGHVS and FNYEAQ. In nucleotides, the CDR3 is TGTGCCAGCAGCTCTACCGTTCTAGCGGGAGGCCTGCGGGAGCTGTTTTTT. Its protein is CASSSTVLAGGLRELFF.

J is TRBJ2-7 and V is TRBV28; D remains unclear. V lost 5 bases and J lost 3, with 17 bases in between. Germline V CDR1 and CDR2: MDHEN, SYDVKM. The CDR3 sequence is 15 residues long. The CDR3 DNA follows: TGTGCCAGCAGTACCCCCTCCGGAGCTCTCTACGAGCAGTACTTC. It translates to CASSTPSGALYEQYF.

The J gene is TRBJ1-2, the V gene TRBV18, with D maybe TRBD1 (6 bases). Trimming took off 3 bases at V and 4 bases at J, with 21 bases between the two ends. Germline loops: CDR1 KGHSH, CDR2 LQKENI. There are 17 residues in the CDR3. CDR3 residues: CASSPGYTGLSIYGYTF. CDR3 nucleotide sequence: TGTGCCAGCTCACCGGGATATACAGGGCTGTCCATCTATGGCTACACCTTC. Full variable domain (missing parts from reference TRBV18 and TRBJ1-2): NAGVMQNPRHLVRRRGQEARLRCSPMKGHSHVYWYRQLPEEGLKFMVYLQKENIIDESGMPKERFSAEFPKEGPSILRIQQVVRGDSAAYFCASSPGYTGLSIYGYTFGSGTRLTVV.

This clonotype was counted only a few times. The chain couples TRBV28 to TRBJ2-6; 7 bases fit TRBD2. CDR3 length: 18 amino acids. Trimming at V came to 6 bases and at J to 2 bases, leaving 13 bases not matched to a gene. The germline V gene has CDR1 MDHEN and CDR2 SYDVKM. CDR3 in DNA: TGTGCCAGCAGCTATATGCCTCGAGCGGGGACTGGGGCCAACGTCCTGACTTTC. Encoded protein: CASSYMPRAGTGANVLTF.

The chain is built from TRBV5-7 and TRBJ2-1; the match to TRBD1 covers 9 bases. Being an ORF, TRBV5-7 has a function that is uncertain. V lost 4 bases to trimming and J lost 8 bases; unmatched junction nucleotides: 13. The CDR3 totals 16 residues. This CDR3 reads CASSMNPGQGVHEQFF. The CDR3, as DNA: TGTGCCAGCAGCATGAACCCGGGACAGGGAGTGCATGAGCAGTTCTTC.

This clonotype was observed a handful of times. The chain links TRBV19 to TRBJ2-2, with D perhaps TRBD2 (6 bases). The germline V gene has CDR1 LNHDA and CDR2 SQIVND (reference sequence). The V end was cut by 3 bases, the J end by 5 bases, with 10 bases between. The CDR3 consists of 14 residues. CDR3 DNA sequence: TGTGCCAGTAGTATGGGACTCATTACCGGGGAGCTGTTTTTT. Translating gives CASSMGLITGELFF.

At least ten counts were recorded for this clonotype. CDR3 loop: CAISGRAGAHNEQFF. The CDR3 DNA reads TGTGCCATCAGTGGCAGAGCGGGAGCCCACAATGAGCAGTTCTTC. The V call is TRBV10-3, the J call TRBJ2-1, with 8 nucleotides matching TRBD2. Germline V gene data show CDR1 as ENHRY and CDR2 as SYGVKD. This CDR3 is 15 amino acids long. V lost 4 bases, J lost 5 bases, and 7 bases stayed unmatched.

J is TRBJ2-7 and V is TRBV28; unclear D gene. The CDR3 is 11 residues long. Per the germline V gene, CDR1 is MDHEN and CDR2 is SYDVKM. V lost 5 bases, J lost 4 bases, and 6 bases lay in between. The CDR3 region is CASSVGYEQYF. The CDR3 bases are TGTGCCAGCAGTGTTGGGTACGAGCAGTACTTC.

This clonotype was seen repeatedly, ten times or more. The chain uses TRBV5-4 and TRBJ2-1, with 12 bases fitting TRBD2. CDR1 is SGHNT and CDR2 is YYREEE in the germline V gene (reference sequence). The CDR3 runs 19 residues. V was pared by 1 base and J by 5 bases, with 13 bases of the junction left unmatched. This chain's CDR3 is CASSLLLAGGPTVDNEQFF. The CDR3 DNA follows: TGTGCCAGCAGCTTGCTCCTAGCGGGAGGGCCAACGGTGGACAATGAGCAGTTCTTC.